This T cell receptor beta chain was sequenced in a study of response to subunit inactivated influenza vaccine. This clonotype was picked up a small number of times. A single record per CDR3 protein comes from TCRdb applying MiXCR to the RT-PCR reads. The data hold some 540,000 distinct CDR3 sequences, with approximately 20% observed a single time. These sequences were also reported in another study, on T cells expressing NK-cell markers. This second report adds: UMIs were included in TCR beta cDNA generated by 5'RACE template switching. The share of CD8+ T cells held by dominant NKG2C+ clonotypes was roughly 1.0-8% in 5 or 6 donors.

The sequence derives from a man aged 45-65 years who received an inactivated influenza vaccine. The sequenced sample was CD4+ T cells sorted from PBMCs, obtained 11 to 12 days after vaccination.

The CDR3 coding sequence is TGTGCCAGCAGCTTAGATCAGGGGGCGGGCTACGAGCAGTACTTC. Translated, it gives CASSLDQGAGYEQYF. The chain is built from TRBV7-6 and TRBJ2-7, with TRBD1 matching 8 bases. CDR1 SGHVS and CDR2 FNYEAQ come from the germline V gene. The CDR3 length is 15 residues. V gave up 1 base and J gave up 3 bases; unmatched junction bases: 5. The full variable domain, completed using reference TRBV7-6 and TRBJ2-7, is GAGVSQSPRYKVTKRGQDVALRCDPISGHVSLYWYRQALGQGPEFLTYFNYEAQQDKSGLPNDRFSAERPEGSISTLTIQRTEQRDSAMYRCASSLDQGAGYEQYFGPGTRLTVT.